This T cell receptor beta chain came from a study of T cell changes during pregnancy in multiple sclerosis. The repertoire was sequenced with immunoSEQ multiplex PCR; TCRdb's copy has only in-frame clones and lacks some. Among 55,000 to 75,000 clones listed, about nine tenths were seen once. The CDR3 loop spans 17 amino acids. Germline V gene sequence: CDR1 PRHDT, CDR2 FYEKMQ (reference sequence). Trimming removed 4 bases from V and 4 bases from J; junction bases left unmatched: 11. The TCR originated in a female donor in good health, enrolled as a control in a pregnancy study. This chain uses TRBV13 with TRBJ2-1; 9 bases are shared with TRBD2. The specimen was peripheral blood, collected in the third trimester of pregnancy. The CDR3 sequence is CASSSAELAGLYNEQFF. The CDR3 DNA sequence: TGTGCCAGCAGCTCGGCTGAACTAGCGGGCTTGTACAATGAGCAGTTCTTC.